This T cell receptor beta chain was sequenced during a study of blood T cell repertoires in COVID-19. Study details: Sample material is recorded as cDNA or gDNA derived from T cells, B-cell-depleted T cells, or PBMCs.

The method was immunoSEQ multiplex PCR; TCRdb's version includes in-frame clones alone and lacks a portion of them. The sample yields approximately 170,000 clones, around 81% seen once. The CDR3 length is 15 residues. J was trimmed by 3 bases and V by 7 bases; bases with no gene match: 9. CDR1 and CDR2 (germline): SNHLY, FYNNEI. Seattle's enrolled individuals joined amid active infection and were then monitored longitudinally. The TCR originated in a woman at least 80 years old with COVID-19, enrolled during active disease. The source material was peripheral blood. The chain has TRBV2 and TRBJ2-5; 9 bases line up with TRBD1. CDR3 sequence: CASKRRTGEKETQYF. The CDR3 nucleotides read TGTGCCAGCAAGAGACGGACAGGGGAAAAAGAGACCCAGTACTTC. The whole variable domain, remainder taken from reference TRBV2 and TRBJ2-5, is EPEVTQTPSHQVTQMGQEVILRCVPISNHLYFYWYRQILGQKVEFLVSFYNNEISEKSEIFDDQFSVERPDGSNFTLKIRSTKLEDSAMYFCASKRRTGEKETQYFGPGTRLLVL.